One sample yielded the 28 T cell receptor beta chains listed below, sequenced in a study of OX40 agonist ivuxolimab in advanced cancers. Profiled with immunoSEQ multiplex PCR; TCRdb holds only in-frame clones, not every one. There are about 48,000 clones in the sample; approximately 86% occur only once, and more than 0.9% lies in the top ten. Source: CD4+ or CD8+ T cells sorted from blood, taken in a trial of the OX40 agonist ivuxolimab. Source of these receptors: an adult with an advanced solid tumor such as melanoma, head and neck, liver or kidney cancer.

Here the CDR3 DNA reads TGTGCCAGCACCCCTGGACAGAATCGCGTCTACGAGCAGTACTTC. Its translation: CASTPGQNRVYEQYF. V is TRBV2 and J is TRBJ2-7; a weak D match, TRBD1 (6 bases). Germline CDR1 and CDR2: SNHLY and FYNNEI. V shed 7 bases and J shed 3 bases, with 19 bases lying between them. This CDR3 is built from 15 residues.

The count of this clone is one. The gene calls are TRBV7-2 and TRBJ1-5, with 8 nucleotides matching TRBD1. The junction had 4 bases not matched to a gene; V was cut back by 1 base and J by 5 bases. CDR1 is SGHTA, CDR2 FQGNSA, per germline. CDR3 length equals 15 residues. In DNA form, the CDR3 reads TGTGCCAGCAGCTTAGGGTCAGGGGGCTATCAGCCCCAGCATTTT. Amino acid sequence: CASSLGSGGYQPQHF. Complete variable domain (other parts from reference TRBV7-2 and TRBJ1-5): GAGVSQSPSNKVTEKGKDVELRCDPISGHTALYWYRQSLGQGLEFLIYFQGNSAPDKSGLPSDRFSAERTGGSVSTLTIQRTQQEDSAVYLCASSLGSGGYQPQHFGDGTRLSIL.

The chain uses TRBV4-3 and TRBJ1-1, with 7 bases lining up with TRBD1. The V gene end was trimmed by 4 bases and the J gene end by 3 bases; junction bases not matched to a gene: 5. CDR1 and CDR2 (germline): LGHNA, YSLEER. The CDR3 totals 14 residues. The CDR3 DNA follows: TGCGCCAGCAGCCTACAGGGGACGGACACTGAAGCTTTCTTT. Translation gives CASSLQGTDTEAFF.

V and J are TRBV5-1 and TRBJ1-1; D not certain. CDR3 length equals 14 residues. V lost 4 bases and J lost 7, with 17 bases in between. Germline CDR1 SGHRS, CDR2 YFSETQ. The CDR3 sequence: CASSPLTSYGEAFF. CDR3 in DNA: TGCGCCAGCAGCCCACTGACGTCTTACGGTGAAGCTTTCTTT.

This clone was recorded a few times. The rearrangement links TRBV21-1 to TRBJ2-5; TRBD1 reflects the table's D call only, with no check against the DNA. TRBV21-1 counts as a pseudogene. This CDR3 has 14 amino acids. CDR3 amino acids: CASSSPGHLRTQYF. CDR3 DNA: TGTGCCAGCAGTTCCCCGGGACACCTGCGGACCCAGTACTTC.

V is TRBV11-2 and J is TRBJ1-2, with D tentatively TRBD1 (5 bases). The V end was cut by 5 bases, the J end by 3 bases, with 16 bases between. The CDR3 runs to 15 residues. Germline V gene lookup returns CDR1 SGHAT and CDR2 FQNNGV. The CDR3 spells CASSLQGEGYYGYTF. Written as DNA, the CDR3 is TGTGCCAGCAGCCTGCAGGGAGAGGGATACTATGGCTACACCTTC.

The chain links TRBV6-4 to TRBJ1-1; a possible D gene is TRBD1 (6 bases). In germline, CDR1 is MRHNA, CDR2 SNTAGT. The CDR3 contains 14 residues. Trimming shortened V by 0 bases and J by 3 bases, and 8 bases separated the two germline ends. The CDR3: CASSDSRGYTEAFF. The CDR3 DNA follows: TGTGCCAGCAGTGACTCGAGGGGGTACACTGAAGCTTTCTTT.

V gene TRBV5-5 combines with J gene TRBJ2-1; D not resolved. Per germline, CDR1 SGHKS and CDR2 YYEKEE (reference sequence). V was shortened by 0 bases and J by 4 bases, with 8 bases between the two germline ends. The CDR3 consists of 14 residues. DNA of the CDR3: TGTGCCAGCAGCTTGGAAGGACGGTACAATGAGCAGTTCTTC. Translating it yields CASSLEGRYNEQFF.

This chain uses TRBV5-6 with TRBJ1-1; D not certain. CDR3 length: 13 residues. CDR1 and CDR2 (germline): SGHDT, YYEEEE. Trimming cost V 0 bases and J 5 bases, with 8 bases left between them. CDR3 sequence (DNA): TGTGCCAGCAGCTTGGGAGTGGGTACTGAAGCTTTCTTT. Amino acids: CASSLGVGTEAFF. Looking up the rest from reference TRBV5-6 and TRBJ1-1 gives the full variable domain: DAGVTQSPTHLIKTRGQQVTLRCSPKSGHDTVSWYQQALGQGPQFIFQYYEEEERQRGNFPDRFSGHQFPNYSSELNVNALLLGDSALYLCASSLGVGTEAFFGQGTRLTVV.

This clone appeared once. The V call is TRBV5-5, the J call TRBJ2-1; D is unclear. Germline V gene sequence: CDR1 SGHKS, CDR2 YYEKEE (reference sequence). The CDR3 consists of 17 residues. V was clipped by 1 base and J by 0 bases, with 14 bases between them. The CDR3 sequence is CASSLIVGLSSYNEQFF. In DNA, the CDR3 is TGTGCCAGCAGCTTGATAGTAGGCCTTAGCTCCTACAATGAGCAGTTCTTC.

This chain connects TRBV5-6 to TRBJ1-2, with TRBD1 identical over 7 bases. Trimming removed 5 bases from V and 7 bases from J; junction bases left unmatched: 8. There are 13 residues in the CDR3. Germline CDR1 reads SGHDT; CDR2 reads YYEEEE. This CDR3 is CASRNRGGIGYTF. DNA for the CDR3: TGTGCCAGCAGGAACAGGGGAGGTATTGGCTACACCTTC.

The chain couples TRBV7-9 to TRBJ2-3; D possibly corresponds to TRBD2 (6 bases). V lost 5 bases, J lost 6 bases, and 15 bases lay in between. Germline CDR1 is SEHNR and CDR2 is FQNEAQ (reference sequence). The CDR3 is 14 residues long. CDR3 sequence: CASSLRGAADTQYF. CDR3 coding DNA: TGTGCCAGCAGCCTTCGCGGGGCCGCGGATACGCAGTATTTT.

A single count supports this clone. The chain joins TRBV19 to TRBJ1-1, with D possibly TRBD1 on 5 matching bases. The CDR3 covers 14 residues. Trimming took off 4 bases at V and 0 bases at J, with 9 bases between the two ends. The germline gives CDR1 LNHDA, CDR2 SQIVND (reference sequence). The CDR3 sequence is CASSKGRLNTEAFF. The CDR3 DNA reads TGTGCCAGTAGTAAGGGACGGTTGAACACTGAAGCTTTCTTT.

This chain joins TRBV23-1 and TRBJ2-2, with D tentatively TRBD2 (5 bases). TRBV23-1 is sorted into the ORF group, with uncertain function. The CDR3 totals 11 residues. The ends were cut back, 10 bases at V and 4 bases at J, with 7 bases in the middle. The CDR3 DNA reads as TGCGCCACACGGGGCACCGGGGAGCTGTTTTTT. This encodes CATRGTGELFF.

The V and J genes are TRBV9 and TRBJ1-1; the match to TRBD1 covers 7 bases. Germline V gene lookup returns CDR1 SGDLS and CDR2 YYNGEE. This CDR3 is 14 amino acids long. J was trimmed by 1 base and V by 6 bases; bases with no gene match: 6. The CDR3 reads CASTLTGENTEAFF. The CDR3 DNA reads TGTGCCAGCACCCTAACAGGGGAGAACACTGAAGCTTTCTTT.

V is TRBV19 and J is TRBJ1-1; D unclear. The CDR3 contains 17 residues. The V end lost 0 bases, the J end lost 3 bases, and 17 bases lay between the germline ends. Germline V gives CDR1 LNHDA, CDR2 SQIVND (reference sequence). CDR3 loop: CASSIDRVGSGDTEAFF. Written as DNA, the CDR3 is TGTGCCAGTAGTATAGATCGGGTCGGGAGTGGGGACACTGAAGCTTTCTTT.

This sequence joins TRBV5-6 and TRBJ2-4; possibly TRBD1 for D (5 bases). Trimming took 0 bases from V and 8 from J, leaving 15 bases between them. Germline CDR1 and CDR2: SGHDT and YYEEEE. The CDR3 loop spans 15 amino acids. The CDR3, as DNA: TGTGCCAGCAGCTTGGCTGGGGCTCTAGGGGACATTCAGTACTTC. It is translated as CASSLAGALGDIQYF.

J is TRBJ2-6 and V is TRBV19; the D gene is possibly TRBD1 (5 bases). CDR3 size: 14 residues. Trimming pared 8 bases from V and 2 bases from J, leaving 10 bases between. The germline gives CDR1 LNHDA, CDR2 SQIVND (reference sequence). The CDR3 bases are TGTGCCAGTCTGACGACAGCTGGGGCCAACGTCCTGACTTTC. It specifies CASLTTAGANVLTF.

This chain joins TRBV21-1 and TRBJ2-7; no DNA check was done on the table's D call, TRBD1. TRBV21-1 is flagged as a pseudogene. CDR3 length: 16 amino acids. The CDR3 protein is CAILFGGQFLTYEQYF. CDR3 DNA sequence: TGTGCCATTCTCTTTGGGGGACAGTTCTTAACCTACGAGCAGTACTTC.

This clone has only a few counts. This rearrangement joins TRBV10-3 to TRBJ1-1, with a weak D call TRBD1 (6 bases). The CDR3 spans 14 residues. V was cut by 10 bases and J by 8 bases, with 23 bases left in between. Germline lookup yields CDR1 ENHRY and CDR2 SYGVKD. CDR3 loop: CATMTPTGSREAFF. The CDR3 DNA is TGTGCCACAATGACCCCGACAGGTTCAAGGGAAGCTTTCTTT.

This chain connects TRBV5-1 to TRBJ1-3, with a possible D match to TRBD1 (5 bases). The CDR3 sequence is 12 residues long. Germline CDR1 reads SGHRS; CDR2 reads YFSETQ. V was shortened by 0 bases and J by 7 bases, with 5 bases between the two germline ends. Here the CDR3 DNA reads TGCGCCAGCAGCTTGGGGGGGAACACCATATATTTT. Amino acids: CASSLGGNTIYF.

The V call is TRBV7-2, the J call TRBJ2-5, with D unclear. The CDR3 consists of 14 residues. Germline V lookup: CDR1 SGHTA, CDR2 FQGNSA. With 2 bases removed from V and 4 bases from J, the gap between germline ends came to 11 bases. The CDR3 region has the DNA TGTGCCAGCAGCTTAAGTCTGGGATTAGAGACCCAGTACTTC. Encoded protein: CASSLSLGLETQYF.

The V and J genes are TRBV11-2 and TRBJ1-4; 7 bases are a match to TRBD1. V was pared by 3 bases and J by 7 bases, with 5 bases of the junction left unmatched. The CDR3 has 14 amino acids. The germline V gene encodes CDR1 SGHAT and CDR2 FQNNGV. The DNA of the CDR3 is TGTGCCAGCAGCTTGAACAGGGGTTCTGAAAAACTGTTTTTT. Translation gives CASSLNRGSEKLFF.

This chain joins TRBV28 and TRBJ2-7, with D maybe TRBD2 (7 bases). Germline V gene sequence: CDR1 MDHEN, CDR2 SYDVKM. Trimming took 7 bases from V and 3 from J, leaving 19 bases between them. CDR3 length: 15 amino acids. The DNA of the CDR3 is TGTGCCAGCACCACGGGTGGGGAGGGGGACTACGAGCAGTACTTC. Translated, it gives CASTTGGEGDYEQYF.

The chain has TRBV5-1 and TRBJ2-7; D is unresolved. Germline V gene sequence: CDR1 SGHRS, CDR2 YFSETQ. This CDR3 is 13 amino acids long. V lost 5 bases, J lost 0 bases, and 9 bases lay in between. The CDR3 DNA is TGCGCCAGCAGGCGGCAGGACTCCTACGAGCAGTACTTC. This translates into CASRRQDSYEQYF.

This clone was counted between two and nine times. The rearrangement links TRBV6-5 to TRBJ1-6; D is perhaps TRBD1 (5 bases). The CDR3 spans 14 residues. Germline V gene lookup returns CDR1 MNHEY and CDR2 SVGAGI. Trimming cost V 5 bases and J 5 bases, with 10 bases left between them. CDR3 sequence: CASSERRDNSPLHF. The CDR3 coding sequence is TGTGCCAGCAGTGAGCGCAGGGATAATTCACCCCTCCACTTT.

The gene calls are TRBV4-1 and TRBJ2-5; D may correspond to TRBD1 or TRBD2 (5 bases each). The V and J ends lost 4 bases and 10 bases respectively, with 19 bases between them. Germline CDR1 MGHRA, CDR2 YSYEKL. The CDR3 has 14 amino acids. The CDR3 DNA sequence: TGCGCCAGCAGCCGAGCCGGGACCCCCGAGGTCCAGTACTTC. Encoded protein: CASSRAGTPEVQYF.

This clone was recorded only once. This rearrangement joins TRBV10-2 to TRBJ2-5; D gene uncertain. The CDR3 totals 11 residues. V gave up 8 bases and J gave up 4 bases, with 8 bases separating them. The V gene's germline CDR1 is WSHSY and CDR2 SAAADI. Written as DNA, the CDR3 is TGCGCCAGCGCCATGGGAGAGACCCAGTACTTC. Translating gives CASAMGETQYF.